One and the same sample provided the 17 T cell receptor beta chains below, sequenced in a study of PD-1 blockade in classical Hodgkin lymphoma. TCRdb keeps only in-frame clones here, not all; method: immunoSEQ multiplex PCR. Found here are 10,000 or so clones, approximately 88% of them singletons; the top ten hold less than 2%. Time point of the sample: cycle 4 day 1 (C4D1), after about 6 weeks of nivolumab. Brentuximab vedotin exposure varied among the patients, all of whom had relapsed after autologous stem cell transplantation. Researchers report purifying CD4+ T cells from thawed PBMCs by magnetic negative selection. The sequences come from CD4+ T cells from blood, collected before the fourth cycle of nivolumab. Receptor source: a human donor with classical Hodgkin lymphoma.

In this sample, this clone turned up once. The chain links TRBV4-3 to TRBJ2-5; D gene ambiguous. Germline V gene lookup returns CDR1 LGHNA and CDR2 YSLEER. This CDR3 region has 13 residues. The V end lost 0 bases, the J end lost 5 bases, and 7 bases lay between the germline ends. DNA for the CDR3: TGCGCCAGCAGCCAAGATACAAGGGAGACCCAGTACTTC. This sequence encodes CASSQDTRETQYF.

The J gene is TRBJ2-3, the V gene TRBV12-5; a possible D gene is TRBD2 (6 bases). The V gene lost 3 bases and the J gene lost 1 base, with 11 bases spanning the gap. Germline loops: CDR1 LGHNT, CDR2 FRNRAP. The CDR3 runs to 15 residues. CDR3 sequence (DNA): TGTGCTAGTGGTTTAGGTCCGGGAGGCACAGATACGCAGTATTTT. This codes for CASGLGPGGTDTQYF.

The chain has TRBV6-1 and TRBJ1-5; 9 bases agree with TRBD1. This CDR3 has 20 amino acids. Trimming took 2 bases from V and 0 from J; bases not matched to a gene: 14. Germline CDR1 and CDR2: MNHNS and SASEGT. The CDR3 reads CASSETKGTGGSYSNQPQHF. The DNA of the CDR3 is TGTGCCAGCAGTGAAACCAAGGGTACAGGGGGCTCCTATAGCAATCAGCCCCAGCATTTT.

This clone was seen once. The J gene is TRBJ2-3, the V gene TRBV5-4; TRBD2 aligns across 7 bases. Trimming removed 2 bases from V and 1 base from J; junction bases left unmatched: 1. The CDR3 is 14 residues long. In germline, CDR1 is SGHNT, CDR2 YYREEE (reference sequence). CDR3 sequence reads: CASSFTSGTDTQYF. CDR3 sequence (DNA): TGTGCCAGCAGCTTTACTAGCGGCACAGATACGCAGTATTTT.

The chain uses TRBV15 and TRBJ1-6; tentative D call: TRBD1 (5 bases). The V end was cut by 0 bases, the J end by 8 bases, with 17 bases between. The CDR3 is 17 residues long. Looked up from germline, CDR1 is LNHNV and CDR2 is YYDKDF (reference sequence). This chain's CDR3 is CATSRDYGAGTDSPLHF. As DNA, the CDR3 is TGTGCCACCAGCAGAGATTATGGGGCAGGGACGGATTCACCCCTCCACTTT.

The rearrangement uses TRBV12-2 and TRBJ2-7; no check of the table's D call, TRBD1, against the DNA was made. TRBV12-2 counts as a pseudogene. This CDR3 comprises 16 residues. CDR3 region: CASRFISPGHSYEQYF. Here the CDR3 DNA reads TGTGCAAGTCGCTTTATATCCCCAGGACACTCCTACGAGCAGTACTTC.

The rearrangement joins TRBV18 to TRBJ2-1; tentatively, D is TRBD1 (5 bases). The CDR3 runs 16 residues. The V gene lost 3 bases and the J gene lost 1 base, with 13 bases spanning the gap. Per germline, CDR1 KGHSH and CDR2 LQKENI. The CDR3 DNA reads as TGTGCCAGCTCACCTGGAGTGGGGCCTTCCTACAATGAGCAGTTCTTC. As protein: CASSPGVGPSYNEQFF.

This clone was seen more than once but under ten times. The chain carries TRBV19 and TRBJ2-2; 9 bases map to TRBD1. This CDR3 is 18 amino acids long. Trimming removed 8 bases from V and 0 bases from J; junction bases left unmatched: 13. The germline V gene encodes CDR1 LNHDA and CDR2 SQIVND (reference sequence). The CDR3 coding sequence is TGTGCCAGTGGAGCCCGACAGGGGGAATTCGCGAACACCGGGGAGCTGTTTTTT. This gives the protein CASGARQGEFANTGELFF.

The V call is TRBV28, the J call TRBJ2-1, with TRBD1 matching 11 bases. The CDR3 is 17 amino acids. From germline, CDR1 is MDHEN and CDR2 SYDVKM. V was pared by 5 bases and J by 6 bases, with 12 bases of the junction left unmatched. The CDR3 nucleotides are TGTGCCAGCAGTCTCACTCTCGGGACAGGGGGGGTCAATGAGCAGTTCTTC. Translating gives CASSLTLGTGGVNEQFF.

The V gene is TRBV18, the J gene TRBJ2-7, with TRBD2 as a possible D gene (5 bases). Trimming stripped 4 bases from V and 6 bases from J, with 10 bases between. The CDR3 spans 12 residues. Germline assignment: CDR1 KGHSH and CDR2 LQKENI. CDR3 in amino acids: CASSRETSEQYF. CDR3 DNA sequence: TGTGCCAGCTCACGGGAGACTTCCGAGCAGTACTTC.

This sequence joins TRBV15 and TRBJ2-3; D remains ambiguous. V was clipped by 0 bases and J by 1 base, with 11 bases between them. CDR3 length equals 16 residues. Germline CDR1 and CDR2: LNHNV and YYDKDF (reference sequence). CDR3 sequence (DNA): TGTGCCACCAGCAGAGATAGGAGATCCCGCACAGATACGCAGTATTTT. Amino acid sequence: CATSRDRRSRTDTQYF.

The rearrangement links TRBV7-6 to TRBJ2-3, with no clear D. CDR3 size: 12 residues. Germline values: CDR1 SGHVS, CDR2 FNYEAQ. Trimming took 4 bases from V and 5 from J, leaving 7 bases between them. The CDR3 DNA is TGTGCCAGCAGCTCCGACGTAGATACGCAGTATTTT. Encoded protein: CASSSDVDTQYF.

This chain uses TRBV10-3 with TRBJ2-5, with a weak D call TRBD2 (6 bases). Germline CDR1 is ENHRY and CDR2 is SYGVKD. The ends were cut back, 4 bases at V and 4 bases at J, with 13 bases in the middle. The CDR3 totals 14 residues. CDR3 sequence reads: CAISAGGLGETQYF. CDR3 DNA sequence: TGTGCCATCAGTGCAGGAGGGTTGGGAGAGACCCAGTACTTC.

The chain joins TRBV13 to TRBJ2-1, with 11 bases matching TRBD2. CDR1 and CDR2 (germline): PRHDT, FYEKMQ (reference sequence). V lost 4 bases, J lost 10 bases, and 12 bases stayed unmatched. The CDR3 spans 16 residues. The DNA for the CDR3 is TGTGCCAGCAGCTCCCAAGTTAGCGGGAGGGCCTGGGAGCAGTTCTTC. Amino acid sequence: CASSSQVSGRAWEQFF. Supplemented by reference TRBV13 and TRBJ2-1, the full variable domain reads AAGVIQSPRHLIKEKRETATLKCYPIPRHDTVYWYQQGPGQDPQFLISFYEKMQSDKGSIPDRFSAQQFSDYHSELNMSSLELGDSALYFCASSSQVSGRAWEQFFGPGTRLTVL.

The J gene is TRBJ1-4, the V gene TRBV30; tentatively, D is TRBD1 (5 bases). Germline-derived CDR1 and CDR2 are GTSNPN and SVGIG (reference sequence). V was trimmed by 2 bases and J by 5 bases, leaving 9 bases between them. The CDR3 runs 13 residues. CDR3 DNA: TGTGCCTGGAGTCGGGGGGTAAATGAAAAACTGTTTTTT. Protein sequence: CAWSRGVNEKLFF. Based on the CDR3 plus reference TRBV30 and TRBJ1-4, the full variable domain is SQTIHQWPATLVQPVGSPLSLECTVEGTSNPNLYWYRQAAGRGLQLLFYSVGIGQISSEVPQNLSASRPQDRQFILSSKKLLLSDSGFYLCAWSRGVNEKLFFGSGTQLSVL.

The chain carries TRBV15 and TRBJ1-4, with a tentative D call TRBD1 (6 bases). Germline V CDR1 and CDR2: LNHNV, YYDKDF (reference sequence). V lost 1 base and J 10 bases, leaving 16 bases between the germline ends. The CDR3 loop spans 15 amino acids. This CDR3 is CATSRAIDTGLKLFF. The CDR3 DNA is TGTGCCACCAGCAGAGCTATAGATACAGGGTTAAAACTGTTTTTT.

The chain employs TRBV28 and TRBJ1-2; no clear D gene. V dropped 2 bases and J dropped 0 bases, with 4 bases sitting between them. The CDR3 is made up of 13 amino acids. Germline V gene sequence: CDR1 MDHEN, CDR2 SYDVKM. This CDR3 reads CASSLDPNYGYTF. As DNA, the CDR3 is TGTGCCAGCAGTTTAGACCCTAACTATGGCTACACCTTC.